The 26 T cell receptor beta chains below come from one sample, sequenced in a study of chemoradiotherapy in HPV16-positive cancers. TCRdb's copy holds only in-frame clones and misses some; the assay was immunoSEQ multiplex PCR. The table shows more than 9,000 clones, with roughly 76% occurring only once. Sample collection was performed from a patient who underwent chemoradiotherapy. The receptor source for this set is a human donor with HPV-associated anogenital cancer.

This chain joins TRBV10-3 and TRBJ2-1; 8 bases map to TRBD1. V gave up 4 bases and J gave up 1 base; unmatched junction bases: 9. Germline V lookup: CDR1 ENHRY, CDR2 SYGVKD. The CDR3 sequence is 17 residues long. The CDR3 DNA reads TGTGCCATCAGTGGACAGGGGCGAACACAATCCTACAATGAGCAGTTCTTC. Protein sequence: CAISGQGRTQSYNEQFF.

The chain uses TRBV30 and TRBJ1-5; D possibly corresponds to TRBD1 (5 bases). CDR1 and CDR2 (germline): GTSNPN, SVGIG (reference sequence). Trimming took off 0 bases at V and 5 bases at J, with 14 bases between the two ends. This CDR3 has 15 residues. This CDR3 is CAWSVGDPRYQPQHF. The CDR3 DNA follows: TGTGCCTGGAGTGTAGGGGACCCCCGGTATCAGCCCCAGCATTTT.

The CDR3 region has the DNA TGCGCCAGCAGCCACACAGGGGTGAGCAATCAGCCCCAGCATTTT. Protein: CASSHTGVSNQPQHF. The chain carries TRBV5-1 and TRBJ1-5; 7 bases match TRBD1. CDR3 length: 15 amino acids. V lost 4 bases and J lost 1; bases outside the gene matches: 5. Per the germline V gene, CDR1 is SGHRS and CDR2 is YFSETQ.

J is TRBJ2-4 and V is TRBV25-1; 7 bases are a match to TRBD1. Germline lookup yields CDR1 MGHDK and CDR2 SYGVNS. V shed 5 bases and J 5 bases; nucleotides not matched to a gene: 9. This CDR3 is 15 amino acids long. The CDR3 spells CASSPFTGDQNIQYF. CDR3 in DNA: TGTGCCAGCAGTCCCTTTACAGGGGACCAAAACATTCAGTACTTC. The full variable domain, rest sourced from reference TRBV25-1 and TRBJ2-4, is EADIYQTPRYLVIGTGKKITLECSQTMGHDKMYWYQQDPGMELHLIHYSYGVNSTEKGDLSSESTVSRIRTEHFPLTLESARPSHTSQYLCASSPFTGDQNIQYFGAGTRLSVL.

This clone was seen once. This chain links TRBV4-1 with TRBJ1-2; D is uncertain. Germline V CDR1 and CDR2: MGHRA, YSYEKL. The V end was cut by 4 bases, the J end by 4 bases, with 19 bases between. There are 16 residues in the CDR3. Here the CDR3 reads CASSPIGGQVLYGYTF. CDR3 coding DNA: TGCGCCAGCAGCCCAATCGGAGGTCAGGTACTCTATGGCTACACCTTC.

V and J are TRBV28 and TRBJ2-7; possibly TRBD1 for D (6 bases). From germline, CDR1 is MDHEN and CDR2 SYDVKM. The CDR3 extends over 15 amino acids. V was trimmed by 5 bases and J by 2 bases, leaving 16 bases between them. The CDR3 loop reads CASSPRGGATYEQYF. The CDR3 DNA follows: TGTGCCAGCAGTCCCCGAGGGGGAGCCACCTACGAGCAGTACTTC.

This clone was seen more than once but under ten times. This rearrangement joins TRBV5-1 to TRBJ2-3; 11 nucleotides align to TRBD2. CDR3 length: 14 residues. Trimming removed 4 bases from V and 5 bases from J; junction bases left unmatched: 3. Per the germline V gene, CDR1 is SGHRS and CDR2 is YFSETQ. The CDR3 DNA follows: TGCGCCAGCAGCCTAGGACTAGCGGGAGATACGCAGTATTTT. Translating gives CASSLGLAGDTQYF.

This chain connects TRBV28 to TRBJ2-2; 9 positions match TRBD2. This CDR3 is built from 18 residues. V was clipped by 5 bases and J by 4 bases; unmatched bases: 14. The germline V gene encodes CDR1 MDHEN and CDR2 SYDVKM. CDR3 DNA: TGTGCCAGCAGTCCACGCGCCAGACTAGCGGAGGGCACCGGGGAGCTGTTTTTT. The encoded protein is CASSPRARLAEGTGELFF.

J is TRBJ1-2 and V is TRBV2; D remains ambiguous. CDR1 is SNHLY, CDR2 FYNNEI, per germline. The V end lost 6 bases, the J end lost 6 bases, and 20 bases lay between the germline ends. The CDR3 length is 15 residues. DNA of the CDR3: TGTGCCAGCAGACTCAGGTCGCCAGCCTCCAATGGCTACACCTTC. Its protein product is CASRLRSPASNGYTF.

This chain joins TRBV5-1 and TRBJ2-7; 7 bases are shared with TRBD2. V lost 4 bases and J lost 7; bases outside the gene matches: 11. Per the germline V gene, CDR1 is SGHRS and CDR2 is YFSETQ. The CDR3 totals 14 residues. The CDR3 nucleotides are TGCGCCAGCAGCCACGGGCTAGCGGCCGGAGAGCAGTACTTC. Translating gives CASSHGLAAGEQYF.

The rearrangement links TRBV19 to TRBJ2-1; possibly TRBD1 for D (6 bases). From germline, CDR1 is LNHDA and CDR2 SQIVND (reference sequence). This CDR3 comprises 18 residues. Trimming shortened V by 1 base and J by 8 bases, and 24 bases separated the two germline ends. The CDR3 nucleotides read TGTGCCAGTAGTATAGTGCCGGGACAACGGGGTAAGCGAGATGAGCAGTTCTTC. This sequence encodes CASSIVPGQRGKRDEQFF.

The rearrangement joins TRBV6-6 to TRBJ2-3; 7 bases are shared with TRBD2. The V and J ends lost 1 base and 2 bases, in that order; junction bases with no gene match: 3. Looked up from germline, CDR1 is MNHNY and CDR2 is SVGAGI (reference sequence). The CDR3 is 15 residues long. The CDR3 is CASSYYGGDTDTQYF. CDR3 nucleotides: TGTGCCAGCAGTTACTATGGGGGGGACACAGATACGCAGTATTTT.

The chain links TRBV9 to TRBJ2-5, with a weak D call TRBD2 (6 bases). Looked up from germline, CDR1 is SGDLS and CDR2 is YYNGEE. This CDR3 spans 15 amino acids. Deletions cut 0 bases from V and 5 bases from J, with 14 bases between. CDR3 residues: CASSVVGLLGETQYF. The CDR3 nucleotides are TGTGCCAGCAGCGTAGTGGGACTCCTGGGGGAGACCCAGTACTTC. Looking up the rest from reference TRBV9 and TRBJ2-5 gives the full variable domain: DSGVTQTPKHLITATGQRVTLRCSPRSGDLSVYWYQQSLDQGLQFLIQYYNGEERAKGNILERFSAQQFPDLHSELNLSSLELGDSALYFCASSVVGLLGETQYFGPGTRLLVL.

This clone has more than one count but fewer than ten. The rearrangement joins TRBV27 to TRBJ2-7; D might be TRBD2 (5 bases). This CDR3 contains 14 residues. V lost 3 bases and J 0 bases, leaving 9 bases between the germline ends. From germline, CDR1 is MNHEY and CDR2 SMNVEV (reference sequence). CDR3 nucleotides: TGTGCCAGCAGTTTTGGGGAGAGCTCCTACGAGCAGTACTTC. Translated: CASSFGESSYEQYF.

This clone was counted a few times. The CDR3 here is CASSLLKPGGLDGYTF. The DNA for the CDR3 is TGTGCCAGCAGTTTACTTAAGCCAGGGGGCCTTGATGGCTACACCTTC. V gene TRBV28 combines with J gene TRBJ1-2; 8 bases match TRBD1. The germline CDR1 and CDR2 sequences are MDHEN and SYDVKM. With 2 bases clipped from V and 6 bases from J, the junction kept 11 bases outside the gene matches. This CDR3 is 16 amino acids long.

The genes are TRBV7-6 and TRBJ2-1; 10 bases line up with TRBD2. The CDR3 spans 18 residues. The V gene's germline CDR1 is SGHVS and CDR2 FNYEAQ. V was clipped by 2 bases and J by 6 bases; unmatched bases: 13. CDR3 DNA sequence: TGTGCCAGCAGCTTAAGAAGCGGGGGGGCCAATCTTTTCAATGAGCAGTTCTTC. It encodes CASSLRSGGANLFNEQFF.

The J gene is TRBJ2-6, the V gene TRBV29-1; no firm D call. The germline CDR1 and CDR2 sequences are SQVTM and ANQGSEA. The CDR3 is 16 residues long. V gave up 0 bases and J gave up 2 bases, with 11 bases separating them. DNA for the CDR3: TGCAGCGTTGAAGATGGTCGAGGTCCTGGGGCCAACGTCCTGACTTTC. Its translation: CSVEDGRGPGANVLTF.

This clone was seen more than once but under ten times. DNA of the CDR3: TGTGCCAGCAGAACTAGCGGGAGGGGCAATGAGCAGTTCTTC. Protein product: CASRTSGRGNEQFF. The chain recombines TRBV2 with TRBJ2-1; 13 positions match TRBD2. After removal of 6 bases from V and 6 bases from J, the junction contained 2 bases not matched to a gene. The germline CDR1 and CDR2 sequences are SNHLY and FYNNEI. CDR3 size: 14 residues. Looking up the rest from reference TRBV2 and TRBJ2-1 gives the full variable domain: EPEVTQTPSHQVTQMGQEVILRCVPISNHLYFYWYRQILGQKVEFLVSFYNNEISEKSEIFDDQFSVERPDGSNFTLKIRSTKLEDSAMYFCASRTSGRGNEQFFGPGTRLTVL.

The rearrangement links TRBV7-2 to TRBJ2-7, with no clear D. Germline assignment: CDR1 SGHTA and CDR2 FQGNSA. This CDR3 is built from 15 residues. The germline V and J ends were trimmed by 1 base and 2 bases, with 12 bases remaining between them. As DNA, the CDR3 is TGTGCCAGCAGCTTAGTGGCAGGTACCGCCTACGAGCAGTACTTC. Its translation is CASSLVAGTAYEQYF.

The V and J genes are TRBV28 and TRBJ1-2; D perhaps matches TRBD1 (6 bases). The CDR3 contains 14 residues. V lost 1 base and J 8 bases, leaving 14 bases between the germline ends. Germline loops: CDR1 MDHEN, CDR2 SYDVKM. The CDR3 bases are TGTGCCAGCAGTTTATTAGGGGGGGGGCGAGGCTACACCTTC. Protein sequence: CASSLLGGGRGYTF.

This chain links TRBV19 with TRBJ1-6; D is unresolved. Germline lookup yields CDR1 LNHDA and CDR2 SQIVND (reference sequence). Trimming pared 2 bases from V and 3 bases from J, leaving 11 bases between. There are 16 residues in the CDR3. The CDR3 is CASSITVWDYNSPLHF. CDR3 bases: TGTGCCAGTAGTATAACAGTTTGGGACTATAATTCACCCCTCCACTTT.

The rearrangement joins TRBV18 to TRBJ1-1; D call uncertain. Germline V CDR1 and CDR2: KGHSH, LQKENI. The CDR3 is made up of 15 amino acids. V was cut by 1 base and J by 4 bases, with 13 bases left in between. CDR3 protein: CASSPQANRGTEAFF. The CDR3, as DNA: TGTGCCAGCTCACCACAGGCGAACCGGGGCACTGAAGCTTTCTTT.

The chain combines TRBV5-6 with TRBJ2-3, with a weak D call TRBD1 (7 bases). Looked up from germline, CDR1 is SGHDT and CDR2 is YYEEEE. V lost 0 bases and J lost 2, with 19 bases in between. CDR3 length: 18 residues. This chain's CDR3 is CASSLAGTVGGYTDTQYF. Here the CDR3 DNA reads TGTGCCAGCAGCTTGGCCGGGACAGTGGGGGGCTACACAGATACGCAGTATTTT.

The V gene is TRBV14, the J gene TRBJ1-1, with TRBD1 matching 7 bases. Germline V gives CDR1 SGHDN, CDR2 FVKESK. The CDR3 loop spans 16 amino acids. V lost 4 bases and J lost 4; bases outside the gene matches: 12. DNA of the CDR3: TGTGCCAGCAGCCGACAGGGTATGGAAGTCCGCACTGAAGCTTTCTTT. Its protein product is CASSRQGMEVRTEAFF.

This clone was seen only a few times. CDR3 in amino acids: CASSFGGLAGNEQYF. CDR3 DNA: TGTGCCAGCAGCTTTGGGGGGCTAGCGGGAAACGAGCAGTACTTC. V usage is TRBV5-4 and J usage is TRBJ2-7, with 9 bases lining up with TRBD2. The germline V gene encodes CDR1 SGHNT and CDR2 YYREEE (reference sequence). J was trimmed by 5 bases and V by 2 bases; bases with no gene match: 8. CDR3 length: 15 residues.

The chain uses TRBV27 and TRBJ1-2; 7 bases line up with TRBD1. Germline assignment: CDR1 MNHEY and CDR2 SMNVEV (reference sequence). The CDR3 covers 13 residues. Trimming took 5 bases from V and 8 from J; bases not matched to a gene: 8. Here the CDR3 DNA reads TGTGCCAGCAGTCCCCAGGGGGGGACGGGCTACACCTTC. Its protein is CASSPQGGTGYTF.